The sequence of this T cell receptor beta chain was determined in a study of blood T cell repertoires in COVID-19. Germline CDR1 reads SGHRS; CDR2 reads YFSETQ. V was pared by 5 bases and J by 4 bases, with 9 bases of the junction left unmatched. The CDR3 consists of 14 residues. Profiling relied on immunoSEQ multiplex PCR, and the TCRdb table lists in-frame clones only, not all of them. The table lists 350,000 or so clones, about 90% of them singletons. The sequencing input was PBMCs or T cells enriched from blood (not recorded which). The receptor's source is a woman aged 30 to 39 who had recovered from COVID-19. The V gene is TRBV5-1, the J gene TRBJ2-7, with TRBD1 matching over 7 bases. CDR3 protein: CASREGQPGYEQYF. Written as DNA, the CDR3 is TGCGCCAGCAGAGAGGGACAGCCGGGGTACGAGCAGTACTTC.